This TCR beta chain was retrieved from a study of CD8+CD57+ T cells in acquired aplastic anemia. Study details: The sorted CD4+ and CD8+ cells yielded an average around 3.2 ug of DNA.

Template material for TCR beta VDJ and CDR3 profiling consisted of genomic DNA. From the reads, TCRdb called clonotypes with MiXCR, one entry per CDR3 protein. The repertoire has around 130,000 distinct CDR3 sequences, 48% of them found once; the top ten carry about 2.3%. V lost 1 base, J lost 10 bases, and 14 bases lay in between. CDR1 is MGHRA, CDR2 YSYEKL, per germline. The CDR3 has 15 amino acids. This TCR came from a human donor in good health, serving as a control. The chain uses TRBV4-1 and TRBJ1-6; possible D gene TRBD1, 6 bases. Sequenced: sorted CD4+, CD8+, or CD8+CD57+ T cells (not recorded which) from PBMCs. CDR3 DNA: TGCGCCAGCAGCCAAGTGGGCAGGGGAGGCTCACCCCTCCACTTT. It yields the protein CASSQVGRGGSPLHF.